The sequence of this TCR beta chain was determined in a study of blood T cell repertoires in COVID-19 (dated by TCRdb to 2019 to 2021). For context, the study as a whole: Samples from collaborators originated in the United States, Italy and Spain and spanned both the acute and convalescent phases of COVID-19. The material from the prospective study consisted of cDNA or gDNA derived from T cells, B-cell-depleted T cells, or PBMCs. The dataset comprised deeply sampled blood TCRbeta repertoires from subjects exposed to, actively infected with, or recovered from COVID-19. Samples were obtained from the ongoing ImmuneRACE study (first 160 participants) and from roughly 1,300 subjects provided by 6 global collaborators. HLA class I and class II types, where available, came from metadata supplied by the sample provider rather than from assay-based typing. The repertoires were released in a freely available public database intended as a resource for research on the immune response to SARS-CoV-2. Sample metadata almost always included a de-identified subject ID, COVID-19 status, age in years and sex.

The collaborating institutions used their own protocols to collect whole blood in K2EDTA tubes. Collaborator samples were shipped for TCRbeta analysis as frozen whole blood, isolated PBMCs, or DNA extracted from either sample type. The immunoSEQ Assay, a bias-controlled multiplex PCR, was used to amplify TCRbeta CDR3 regions from genomic DNA. Regarding the original processing steps: Nucleated cell counts per sample were estimated from amplification of reference gene primers within the assay. To quantify the absolute abundance of each unique TCRbeta CDR3 rearrangement, sequence reads were collapsed and filtered. Productive Simpson clonality was computed per sample as the square root of Simpson's diversity index over productive rearrangements. Not all clones reach the TCRdb copy of this immuneACCESS table, which keeps in-frame sequences only. Checked studies attribute under half of the gap to unresolved V genes and leave the rest unexplained. V and J calls and clone size come straight from that table; D and trimming were deduced from the DNA. A total of under 110,000 clones appear in this sample, about 90% of them only once. The ten largest clones add up to 17% of the sample.

Of note for this clone: Its recognized antigen is unknown. Base qualities were left out, and no much larger clone turns up one base away.

The CDR3 has 16 amino acids, counting the end cysteine and phenylalanine. The sequence is cut down to CDR3 DNA, 48 bases in frame from base 1. Overall study outcomes, separate from this receptor: The amount of clinical and demographic metadata varied by source and participant and was provided uncurated.

The sequencing input was peripheral blood. The rearrangement joined TRBV21-1 to TRBJ1-5; TRBD1, the table's D call, lacks a check against the DNA. TRBV21-1 is described as a pseudogene. The receptor was derived from a man in his fifties with acute or convalescent COVID-19. The CDR3 reads as follows: CASSKKGATGNQPQHF. The nucleotides are TGTGCCAGCAGCAAAAAGGGGGCGACTGGCAATCAGCCCCAGCATTTT.